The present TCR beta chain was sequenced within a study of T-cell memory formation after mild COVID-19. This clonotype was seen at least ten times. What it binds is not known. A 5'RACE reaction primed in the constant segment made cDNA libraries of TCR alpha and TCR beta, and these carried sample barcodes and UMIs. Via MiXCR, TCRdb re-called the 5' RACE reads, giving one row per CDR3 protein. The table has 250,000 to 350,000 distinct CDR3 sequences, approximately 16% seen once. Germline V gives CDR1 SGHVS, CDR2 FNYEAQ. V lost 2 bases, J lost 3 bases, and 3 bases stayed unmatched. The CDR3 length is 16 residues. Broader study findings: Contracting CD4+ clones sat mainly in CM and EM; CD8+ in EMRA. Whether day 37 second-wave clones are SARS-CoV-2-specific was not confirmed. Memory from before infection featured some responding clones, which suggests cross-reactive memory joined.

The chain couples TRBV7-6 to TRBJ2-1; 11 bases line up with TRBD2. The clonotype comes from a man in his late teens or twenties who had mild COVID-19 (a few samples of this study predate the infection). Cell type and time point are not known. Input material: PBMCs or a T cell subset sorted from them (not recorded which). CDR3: CASSLLSGGGYNEQFF. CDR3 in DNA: TGTGCCAGCAGCTTACTTAGCGGGGGGGGCTACAATGAGCAGTTCTTC.